A single sample is the source of the 18 T cell receptor beta chains below, sequenced in a study of OX40 agonist ivuxolimab in advanced cancers. The repertoire was sequenced with immunoSEQ multiplex PCR; TCRdb's copy has only in-frame clones and lacks some. The repertoire holds about 83,000 clones, with approximately 79% as singletons. Source: CD4+ or CD8+ T cells sorted from blood, taken in a trial of the OX40 agonist ivuxolimab. These receptors were taken from an adult with an advanced solid tumor such as melanoma, head and neck, liver or kidney cancer.

The rearrangement uses TRBV5-1 and TRBJ2-7; D may be TRBD1 (6 bases). Germline V gives CDR1 SGHRS, CDR2 YFSETQ. This CDR3 comprises 17 residues. V lost 0 bases and J lost 1, with 17 bases in between. DNA of the CDR3: TGCGCCAGCAGCTTGGACGGCTTAGGGGGAAGGTCCTACGAGCAGTACTTC. Its protein is CASSLDGLGGRSYEQYF.

This clone showed up just a few times. The chain recombines TRBV21-1 with TRBJ1-1; whether TRBD1, the table's D call, matches the DNA was not checked. TRBV21-1 is given as a pseudogene. The CDR3 covers 11 residues. CDR3 residues: CASRVGDEAFF. The CDR3 DNA reads TGTGCCAGCAGGGTAGGGGATGAAGCTTTCTTT.

The CDR3 is CAISVSGGPYTGELFF. CDR3 DNA sequence: TGTGCCATCAGTGTTAGCGGGGGGCCCTACACCGGGGAGCTGTTTTTT. V and J are TRBV10-3 and TRBJ2-2, with 10 bases matching TRBD2. The V gene's germline CDR1 is ENHRY and CDR2 SYGVKD. The CDR3 runs 16 residues. Trimming took 4 bases from V and 3 from J; bases not matched to a gene: 5.

CDR3 region: CALGQIEVNEQFF. The CDR3 nucleotides read TGTGCCCTGGGACAGATAGAGGTGAATGAGCAGTTCTTC. This chain links TRBV30 with TRBJ2-1; 7 nucleotides line up with TRBD1. CDR3 length: 13 residues. The germline V gene has CDR1 GTSNPN and CDR2 SVGIG (reference sequence). V trimming: 8 bases; J trimming: 7 bases; junction bases outside the gene matches: 11.

The genes are TRBV6-5 and TRBJ1-6; no firm D call. The V end lost 5 bases, the J end lost 10 bases, and 12 bases lay between the germline ends. Germline lookup yields CDR1 MNHEY and CDR2 SVGAGI. The CDR3 has 13 amino acids. The CDR3 nucleotides read TGTGCCAGCAGTAGAACGACGGGATCACCCCTCCACTTT. It specifies CASSRTTGSPLHF.

Here the CDR3 DNA reads TGCGCCAGCAGCCAAGATAGAAGGGCTTTCTCACCCCTCCACTTT. It encodes CASSQDRRAFSPLHF. The chain couples TRBV4-3 to TRBJ1-6; D not resolved. Germline CDR1 is LGHNA and CDR2 is YSLEER. The CDR3 has 15 residues. V was shortened by 0 bases and J by 10 bases, with 13 bases between the two germline ends.

This chain links TRBV18 with TRBJ1-3, with a tentative D call TRBD1 (5 bases). CDR1 and CDR2 from the germline V gene are KGHSH and LQKENI. The CDR3 is made up of 16 amino acids. V dropped 3 bases and J dropped 0 bases, with 12 bases sitting between them. CDR3 DNA: TGTGCCAGCTCACCGTTCGGGGGTCCCTCTGGAAACACCATATATTTT. Protein product: CASSPFGGPSGNTIYF.

V usage is TRBV21-1 and J usage is TRBJ1-2; TRBD1 is taken as the D call from the table, unchecked against the DNA. TRBV21-1 is a listed pseudogene. The CDR3 has 16 amino acids. CDR3 sequence (DNA): TGTGCCAGCAGTACCCCGGACGGGACAGGGGACTATGGCTACACCTTC. Translation gives CASSTPDGTGDYGYTF.

The V and J genes are TRBV11-2 and TRBJ2-7; D is tentatively TRBD1 or TRBD2 (5 bases each). The CDR3 is 13 residues long. Per germline, CDR1 SGHAT and CDR2 FQNNGV. V was cut by 5 bases and J by 2 bases, with 10 bases left in between. CDR3 in DNA: TGTGCCAGCAGCCGAGGGACGACCTACGAGCAGTACTTC. It encodes CASSRGTTYEQYF.

CDR3 coding DNA: TGTGCCAGCAGCCGACGGTCAGGACCGTCCCATGAGCAGTTCTTC. It encodes CASSRRSGPSHEQFF. V and J are TRBV28 and TRBJ2-1; no reliable D call. Trimming took 6 bases from V and 8 from J, leaving 20 bases between them. Germline-derived CDR1 and CDR2 are MDHEN and SYDVKM. The CDR3 covers 15 residues. Based on the CDR3 plus reference TRBV28 and TRBJ2-1, the full variable domain is DVKVTQSSRYLVKRTGEKVFLECVQDMDHENMFWYRQDPGLGLRLIYFSYDVKMKEKGDIPEGYSVSREKKERFSLILESASTNQTSMYLCASSRRSGPSHEQFFGPGTRLTVL.

The V gene is TRBV9, the J gene TRBJ1-1, with 7 bases identical to TRBD1. The CDR3 extends over 15 amino acids. V was clipped by 4 bases and J by 2 bases; unmatched bases: 8. The germline V gene has CDR1 SGDLS and CDR2 YYNGEE. The CDR3 region is CASSFSGTDNTEAFF. DNA for the CDR3: TGTGCCAGCAGCTTCTCCGGGACAGATAACACTGAAGCTTTCTTT.

The V and J genes are TRBV9 and TRBJ2-5, with 8 nucleotides matching TRBD2. Germline V CDR1 and CDR2: SGDLS, YYNGEE. The CDR3 has 16 amino acids. V shed 0 bases and J 5 bases; nucleotides not matched to a gene: 9. The CDR3 DNA is TGTGCCAGCAGCGTAGGTTCGGGGGGGCCTTGGGAGACCCAGTACTTC. It translates to CASSVGSGGPWETQYF.

The chain employs TRBV7-3 and TRBJ2-1; possibly TRBD2 for D (6 bases). Trimming shortened V by 1 base and J by 2 bases, and 12 bases separated the two germline ends. Germline loops: CDR1 SGHTA, CDR2 FQGTGA. This CDR3 spans 16 amino acids. Written as DNA, the CDR3 is TGTGCCAGCAGCTTAAAACGGCGGGGTACCTACAATGAGCAGTTCTTC. Translating gives CASSLKRRGTYNEQFF.

About this clone itself: The sample has other DNA sequences that encode this CDR3 too. The chain couples TRBV7-6 to TRBJ2-2; possibly TRBD1 or TRBD2 for D (5 bases each). The CDR3 sequence is 17 residues long. Germline CDR1 is SGHVS and CDR2 is FNYEAQ. V was pared by 5 bases and J by 0 bases, with 16 bases between. As DNA, the CDR3 is TGTGCCAGCAGCCCCCGGGGTGGGGGTTCGAACACCGGGGAGCTGTTTTTT. It yields the protein CASSPRGGGSNTGELFF.

Concerning this clone: The same CDR3 arises from other DNA sequences in this sample as well. The V call is TRBV6-4, the J call TRBJ1-1; tentatively, D is TRBD1 (5 bases). The ends were cut back, 0 bases at V and 4 bases at J, with 9 bases in the middle. Germline V gene data show CDR1 as MRHNA and CDR2 as SNTAGT. This CDR3 is 14 amino acids long. CDR3 bases: TGTGCCAGCAGTGACTCGAGTAGGGGCACTGAAGCTTTCTTT. Translation: CASSDSSRGTEAFF.

The chain carries TRBV6-1 and TRBJ1-5; no reliable D call. Trimming took off 6 bases at V and 4 bases at J, with 10 bases between the two ends. Germline-derived CDR1 and CDR2 are MNHNS and SASEGT. CDR3 length: 13 residues. The CDR3 reads CASRVSGNQPQHF. The CDR3 coding sequence is TGTGCCAGCAGGGTCAGTGGAAATCAGCCCCAGCATTTT.

This clone was detected a few times. The chain has TRBV27 and TRBJ2-2; D remains unclear. CDR3 size: 12 residues. The V gene's germline CDR1 is MNHEY and CDR2 SMNVEV (reference sequence). V lost 6 bases, J lost 7 bases, and 9 bases lay in between. This CDR3 is CASSSFGGELFF. The CDR3 DNA follows: TGTGCCAGCAGCTCATTCGGCGGGGAGCTGTTTTTT.

This clone showed up just once. The chain links TRBV5-4 to TRBJ1-3, with D maybe TRBD1 (6 bases). V was clipped by 4 bases and J by 4 bases, with 12 bases between them. This CDR3 has 14 amino acids. CDR1 is SGHNT and CDR2 is YYREEE in the germline V gene (reference sequence). CDR3 residues: CASSPQGTGNTIYF. The CDR3 nucleotides are TGTGCCAGCAGCCCACAGGGAACAGGAAACACCATATATTTT.